Below, one TCR beta chain is given with its context. Its antigen is unknown. The trim removed 5 bases at V and 5 bases at J, leaving 7 bases unmatched. This CDR3 contains 15 residues. Germline assignment: CDR1 MNHEY and CDR2 SVGAGI. This specimen belongs to a study of OX40 agonist ivuxolimab in advanced cancers. General observations from the study: The study found that CD8+ T cells averaged more expanded clones than CD4+.

TCRdb keeps only in-frame clones here, not all; method: immunoSEQ multiplex PCR. Among around 50,000 clones listed, 85% to 90% were seen once. The specimen comprised CD4+ or CD8+ T cells sorted from blood, sampled in a trial of the OX40 agonist ivuxolimab. This receptor was taken from an adult with an advanced solid tumor such as melanoma, head and neck, liver or kidney cancer. The rearrangement links TRBV6-5 to TRBJ2-1; 9 bases match TRBD2. CDR3 sequence (DNA): TGTGCCAGCAGTGCCGGGACTAGCAGCAACAATGAGCAGTTCTTC. Translated: CASSAGTSSNNEQFF.